The entry below describes one T cell receptor beta chain. The record originates from a study of T cell changes during pregnancy in multiple sclerosis. Sequenced by immunoSEQ multiplex PCR; TCRdb stores in-frame clones only, minus some. The data hold roughly 100,000 clones, with around 92% observed a single time. Trimming shortened V by 3 bases and J by 2 bases, and 4 bases separated the two germline ends. The CDR3 runs 12 residues. Per the germline V gene, CDR1 is SGDLS and CDR2 is YYNGEE. The specimen was peripheral blood, collected in the second trimester of pregnancy. The clonotype originates from a female donor with multiple sclerosis, enrolled in a pregnancy study. J is TRBJ2-3 and V is TRBV9; D remains unclear. CDR3 sequence: CASSDFTDTQYF. The CDR3 DNA follows: TGTGCCAGCAGCGACTTCACAGATACGCAGTATTTT.